This T cell receptor beta chain was identified during a study of T cells in Graves' hyperthyroidism and ophthalmopathy. CDR1 and CDR2 (germline): SNHLY, FYNNEI. The CDR3 is 14 residues long. With 4 bases removed from V and 0 bases from J, the gap between germline ends came to 7 bases. Study observations and caveats: Before onset, by a median of approximately 5.9 months, the model predicted ophthalmopathy.

RNA transcripts gave rise to amplified TCR beta CDR3 regions. The study used the HTBI primer set for a first-round RT-PCR of the TCR CDR3. Each CDR3 protein gets one entry after TCRdb re-called the multiplex PCR reads with MiXCR. The data show 250,000 to 300,000 distinct CDR3 sequences, approximately 15% seen once. This clonotype was counted at least ten times. Its cognate antigen is unknown. Sequencing was performed on blood. This chain uses TRBV2 with TRBJ1-5; D is undetermined. The TCR was taken from a woman aged 40 to 55 with Graves' hyperthyroidism that later progressed to Graves' ophthalmopathy. In nucleotides, the CDR3 is TGTGCCAGCAGTGGTTATGATAGCAATCAGCCCCAGCATTTT. Translating it yields CASSGYDSNQPQHF. Full variable domain (outside the CDR3, taken from reference TRBV2 and TRBJ1-5): EPEVTQTPSHQVTQMGQEVILRCVPISNHLYFYWYRQILGQKVEFLVSFYNNEISEKSEIFDDQFSVERPDGSNFTLKIRSTKLEDSAMYFCASSGYDSNQPQHFGDGTRLSIL.